This T cell receptor beta chain was captured by sequencing in a study of blood T cell repertoires in COVID-19. Trimming pared 5 bases from V and 4 bases from J, leaving 9 bases between. CDR1 and CDR2 from the germline V gene are SGHAT and FQNNGV. The CDR3 extends over 13 amino acids. Sequenced by immunoSEQ multiplex PCR; TCRdb stores in-frame clones only, minus some. The sample lists fewer than 250,000 clones, around 84% occurring once. This chain connects TRBV11-2 to TRBJ2-1, with D possibly matching TRBD1 (6 bases). The sequence was obtained from a young man with active or convalescent COVID-19. The sample comprised peripheral blood. CDR3 DNA sequence: TGTGCCAGCAGCGAAGGACAGTACAATGAGCAGTTCTTC. This gives the protein CASSEGQYNEQFF.